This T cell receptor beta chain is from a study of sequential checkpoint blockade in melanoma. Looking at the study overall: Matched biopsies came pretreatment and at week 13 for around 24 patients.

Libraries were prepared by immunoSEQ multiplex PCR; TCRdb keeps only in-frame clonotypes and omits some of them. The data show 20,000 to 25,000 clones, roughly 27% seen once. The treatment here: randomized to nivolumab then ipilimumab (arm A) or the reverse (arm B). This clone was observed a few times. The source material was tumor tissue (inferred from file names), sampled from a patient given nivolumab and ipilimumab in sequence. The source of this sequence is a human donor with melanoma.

CDR3 in amino acids: CASSARDRGSDTQYF. The CDR3 nucleotides are TGTGCCAGCAGTGCCCGGGACAGGGGGTCAGATACGCAGTATTTT. This chain links TRBV6-8 with TRBJ2-3; 11 nucleotides align to TRBD1. Germline CDR1 is MNHGY and CDR2 is SAAAGT. CDR3 size: 15 residues. V gave up 5 bases and J gave up 4 bases; unmatched junction bases: 5.